This T cell receptor beta chain was recorded in a study of T cell repertoires in cytomegalovirus infection. There are a few counts of this clonotype. Its target is not known. MiXCR, run by TCRdb on the reads, gives a single entry per CDR3 protein. The sample includes about 900,000 distinct CDR3 sequences, around 32% of them seen just once. Germline values: CDR1 MGHRA, CDR2 YSYEKL. CDR3 length: 16 residues. Trimming pared 0 bases from V and 2 bases from J, leaving 12 bases between. This chain joins TRBV4-1 and TRBJ2-3; the D is unclear. The TCR sequence derives from a human donor in good health (CMV status not recorded). Some clones in this sample may be carry-over from other donors' samples. The sequences come from cultured CD8+ T cells from PBMCs, collected from culture after CMV antigen stimulation. The DNA of the CDR3 is TGCGCCAGCAGCCAAGATCCGGGTCAGCCCACAGATACGCAGTATTTT. Translated, it gives CASSQDPGQPTDTQYF.